This paragraph covers one TCR beta chain sequence. PCR amplification relied on 60 Vbeta primers (plus 13 Jbeta primers). Libraries were prepared by immunoSEQ multiplex PCR; TCRdb keeps only in-frame clonotypes and omits some of them. The sample includes more than 95,000 clones, 60% to 75% of them seen just once. These data are taken from a study of cytomegalovirus exposure and HLA in healthy donors. Across the whole study: Genotyping showed around 81% of some 400 donors falling in the Caucasian-associated ancestry cluster.

The sequencing sample was made of PBMCs. This sequence originates from a woman aged 45-65 years in good health and CMV-seropositive.

CDR3 in DNA: TGTGCCAGCAGCTTTCGAGGGGGCCAAGAGACCCAGTACTTC. Its translation: CASSFRGGQETQYF. The rearrangement uses TRBV7-9 and TRBJ2-5; TRBD1 is a possible D gene (6 bases). The CDR3 is 14 residues long. Germline lookup yields CDR1 SEHNR and CDR2 FQNEAQ (reference sequence). V was shortened by 3 bases and J by 1 base, with 9 bases between the two germline ends.